These 25 T cell receptor beta chains came from one sample sequenced in a study of regulatory T cells in long-lasting Graves disease. The time point denotes: newly diagnosed GD, antithyroid drugs for less than 3 months. From PBMCs, RNA was extracted and then used to make the TCR library. Sequencing libraries for TCR beta were prepared with iRepertoire HTBI primers and Arm-PCR of CDR3 regions. TCRdb fed the multiplex PCR reads into MiXCR, producing one record per CDR3 protein. The top ten clones hold about 25% of a sample with about 530,000 distinct CDR3 sequences, 16% of them seen once. These data were likewise used in another study, on T cells in Graves' hyperthyroidism and ophthalmopathy.

Sequenced here: peripheral blood mononuclear cells (PBMCs), sampled at new diagnosis, from a patient treated with antithyroid drugs. All receptors come from a middle-aged woman with Graves disease.

As regards this clonotype: An end of the junction differs from the germline gene, which may be a read error. The chain combines TRBV10-3 with TRBJ2-3, with 9 bases lining up with TRBD2. The CDR3 length is 14 residues. In germline, CDR1 is ENHRY, CDR2 SYGVKD. In DNA form, the CDR3 reads TGTGCCATCAGTGAGTCTAGCGGGGGAGATGCGCAGTATTTT. Translated, it gives CAISESSGGDAQYF.

The chain links TRBV6-1 to TRBJ1-6, with a weak D call TRBD1 (6 bases). This CDR3 has 15 amino acids. The germline V gene encodes CDR1 MNHNS and CDR2 SASEGT. Trimming took 7 bases from V and 9 from J, leaving 19 bases between them. Written as DNA, the CDR3 is TGTGCCAGCAAGCGTGGGGGCTTCGTGGGTTCACCCCTCCACTTT. This gives the protein CASKRGGFVGSPLHF.

This clonotype was counted between two and nine times. Written as DNA, the CDR3 is TGCGCCAGCAGCTCCAGACAGCTCCAAGAGACCCAGTACTTC. Its protein product is CASSSRQLQETQYF. The genes are TRBV5-1 and TRBJ2-5; perhaps TRBD1 as D (5 bases). Looked up from germline, CDR1 is SGHRS and CDR2 is YFSETQ. V was clipped by 3 bases and J by 1 base, with 10 bases between them. CDR3 length: 14 amino acids.

This clonotype was seen at least ten times. V and J are TRBV7-9 and TRBJ1-6, with unresolved D. The CDR3 length is 16 residues. Germline CDR1 reads SEHNR; CDR2 reads FQNEAQ (reference sequence). The V gene lost 6 bases and the J gene lost 0 bases, with 12 bases spanning the gap. Here the CDR3 DNA reads TGTGCCAGCAGGGCGGACGGAAGCTCCTATAATTCACCCCTCCACTTT. It encodes CASRADGSSYNSPLHF.

There are many counts of this clonotype. The chain recombines TRBV3-1 with TRBJ2-7; D gene unclear. Trimming removed 3 bases from V and 7 bases from J, with 7 bases in between. The CDR3 extends over 11 amino acids. Per the germline V gene, CDR1 is LGHDT and CDR2 is YNNKEL (reference sequence). The CDR3 region has the DNA TGTGCCAGCAGCCAGCTGGGAGAGCAGTACTTC. Translation gives CASSQLGEQYF.

This chain connects TRBV19 to TRBJ1-1, with D tentatively TRBD1 (5 bases). CDR1 LNHDA and CDR2 SQIVND come from the germline V gene (reference sequence). The CDR3 runs to 15 residues. The V end was cut by 6 bases, the J end by 0 bases, with 14 bases between. CDR3 protein: CASRQDRILNTEAFF. CDR3 bases: TGTGCCAGTAGACAAGACAGAATCCTGAACACTGAAGCTTTCTTT.

This clonotype was seen ten or more times. The chain is built from TRBV7-3 and TRBJ2-3; D is possibly TRBD1 or TRBD2 (7 bases each). From germline, CDR1 is SGHTA and CDR2 FQGTGA. The CDR3 is 16 residues long. V was trimmed by 5 bases and J by 1 base, leaving 16 bases between them. The chain's CDR3 is CASSRNRGGGTDTQYF. CDR3 DNA: TGTGCCAGCAGCCGAAACAGGGGAGGGGGCACAGATACGCAGTATTTT.

This clonotype was found many times. This chain links TRBV6-1 with TRBJ2-3; 7 bases match TRBD1. CDR1 and CDR2 from the germline V gene are MNHNS and SASEGT. J gave up 0 bases and V 4 bases, and 7 bases lay outside the gene matches. The length of the CDR3 is 16 residues. CDR3 amino acids: CASSGGQAASTDTQYF. The CDR3 DNA sequence: TGTGCCAGCAGTGGAGGACAGGCGGCTAGCACAGATACGCAGTATTTT.

This clonotype was seen many times. This sequence joins TRBV25-1 and TRBJ2-5; TRBD2 matches 12 bases. Germline V lookup: CDR1 MGHDK, CDR2 SYGVNS. The CDR3 extends over 17 amino acids. Trimming at V came to 9 bases and at J to 0 bases, leaving 11 bases not matched to a gene. The CDR3 sequence is CARRGLAGPLYQETQYF. In nucleotides, the CDR3 is TGTGCCAGGCGGGGACTAGCGGGCCCATTGTACCAAGAGACCCAGTACTTC.

This clonotype was counted many times. The V gene is TRBV12-3 or TRBV12-4, the J gene TRBJ1-4; maybe TRBD1 (5 bases). The V and J ends lost 5 bases and 8 bases respectively, with 18 bases between them. The CDR3 has 15 residues. The CDR3 bases are TGTGCCAGCAGTCCAAGCGGGGCAGGGTTCGAAAAACTGTTTTTT. Its protein product is CASSPSGAGFEKLFF.

This clonotype was seen ten or more times. The chain has TRBV18 and TRBJ1-1; D is unclear. Per the germline V gene, CDR1 is KGHSH and CDR2 is LQKENI. CDR3 length: 14 residues. V was shortened by 1 base and J by 0 bases, with 6 bases between the two germline ends. The CDR3 bases are TGTGCCAGCTCACCACATGGAGTGAACACTGAAGCTTTCTTT. It translates to CASSPHGVNTEAFF.

About this clonotype itself: A much more abundant neighbour one base away suggests this may be a read error. The chain has TRBV7-8 and TRBJ2-7, with D uncertain. Per germline, CDR1 SGHVS and CDR2 FQNEAQ. CDR3 length equals 13 residues. V shed 5 bases and J shed 3 bases, with 11 bases lying between them. The DNA of the CDR3 is TGTGCCAGCAGCCCCGGTAGGGTCTACGAGCAGTACTTC. As protein: CASSPGRVYEQYF.

Ten or more counts support this clonotype. The chain combines TRBV10-3 with TRBJ2-3; 12 nucleotides line up with TRBD2. Looked up from germline, CDR1 is ENHRY and CDR2 is SYGVKD. V lost 6 bases, J lost 0 bases, and 4 bases stayed unmatched. This CDR3 contains 16 residues. The CDR3 here is CAISETSGGSTDTQYF. As DNA, the CDR3 is TGTGCCATCAGCGAGACTAGCGGGGGCAGCACAGATACGCAGTATTTT.

Remarks on this clonotype: This may be a read error: a much more frequent sequence differs by one nucleotide. V gene TRBV7-6 combines with J gene TRBJ1-1; D may be TRBD1 (5 bases). This CDR3 comprises 14 residues. Germline CDR1 reads SGHVS; CDR2 reads FNYEAQ. The V gene lost 3 bases and the J gene lost 5 bases, with 13 bases spanning the gap. CDR3 loop: CASSFPGPTTEAFF. CDR3 nucleotides: TGTGCCAGCAGCTTTCCGGGACCAACGACTGAAGCTTTCTTT.

This clonotype has a count of ten or more. A read error may produce the germline difference seen at one junction end. The rearrangement uses TRBV12-3 or TRBV12-4 and TRBJ2-5, with TRBD2 matching 9 bases. The CDR3 sequence is 14 residues long. CDR3 amino acids: CASSLAGPGETQYF. The CDR3 nucleotides are TGTGCCAGCAGTCTAGCGGGACCTGGAGAGACCCAGTACTTC.

In this sample, this clonotype turned up a few times. V and J are TRBV2 and TRBJ1-6; D is unresolved. With 8 bases removed from V and 7 bases from J, the gap between germline ends came to 15 bases. Germline V gene sequence: CDR1 SNHLY, CDR2 FYNNEI. The CDR3 is 14 amino acids. The CDR3 reads CASGGRVGNSPLHF. The CDR3 bases are TGTGCCAGCGGTGGGAGGGTAGGGAATTCACCCCTCCACTTT.

This chain links TRBV12-3 or TRBV12-4 with TRBJ1-1; 9 nucleotides align to TRBD1. V shed 2 bases, J shed 6 bases, and the junction held 7 bases outside the gene matches. CDR3 length equals 15 residues. The CDR3 spells CASSLTGDRAAEAFF. CDR3 nucleotides: TGTGCCAGCAGTTTAACAGGGGACAGGGCTGCTGAAGCTTTCTTT.

CDR3 sequence reads: CASSAGQGTCEQYF. In DNA, the CDR3 is TGTGCCAGCAGTGCCGGACAGGGAACCTGCGAGCAGTACTTC. The rearrangement uses TRBV2 and TRBJ2-7, with TRBD1 matching 8 bases. Trimming removed 4 bases from V and 6 bases from J; junction bases left unmatched: 8. The CDR3 has 14 amino acids. The germline V gene has CDR1 SNHLY and CDR2 FYNNEI.

The gene calls are TRBV7-2 and TRBJ1-2, with a weak D call TRBD1 (5 bases). There are 11 residues in the CDR3. V lost 1 base to trimming and J lost 14 bases, with 11 bases between them. CDR1 is SGHTA and CDR2 is FQGNSA in the germline V gene. The CDR3 spells CASSLVGAQTF. The CDR3 coding sequence is TGTGCCAGCAGCTTAGTAGGGGCGCAGACCTTC.

This clonotype was detected only a few times. This sequence joins TRBV7-2 and TRBJ2-3, with D possibly TRBD2 on 6 matching bases. The CDR3 consists of 16 residues. Germline V gene data show CDR1 as SGHTA and CDR2 as FQGNSA. The germline V and J ends were trimmed by 5 bases and 0 bases, with 15 bases remaining between them. CDR3 amino acids: CASSPAGRVSTDTQYF. In DNA, the CDR3 is TGTGCCAGCAGCCCCGCGGGGCGAGTAAGCACAGATACGCAGTATTTT.

The CDR3 DNA follows: TGTGCCAGCAGTTTGGCTAGCGGGGGGGAAGAGACCCAGTACTTC. This encodes CASSLASGGEETQYF. The chain couples TRBV27 to TRBJ2-5; 12 bases map to TRBD2. The germline V gene encodes CDR1 MNHEY and CDR2 SMNVEV (reference sequence). The length of the CDR3 is 15 residues. Trimming at V came to 3 bases and at J to 3 bases, leaving 2 bases not matched to a gene.

The V and J genes are TRBV6-2 or TRBV6-3 and TRBJ1-2; 9 nucleotides line up with TRBD1. The germline CDR1 and CDR2 sequences are MNHEY and SVGEGT. The V segment lost 6 bases and the J segment 5 bases; nucleotides outside the gene matches: 13. The CDR3 contains 16 residues. The CDR3 DNA follows: TGTGCCAGCAGGATCTCCCGGGACAGGGTATTTTATGGCTACACCTTC. It translates to CASRISRDRVFYGYTF.

About this clonotype: This sequence may be a read error, since a much larger clone differs from it by one base. The V and J genes are TRBV9 and TRBJ2-1; D is unclear. The CDR3 loop spans 13 amino acids. The germline V gene has CDR1 SGDLS and CDR2 YYNGEE. Trimming took off 0 bases at V and 4 bases at J, with 5 bases between the two ends. The CDR3: CASSVGQYNEQFF. In nucleotides, the CDR3 is TGTGCCAGCAGCGTAGGGCAGTACAATGAGCAGTTCTTC.

This sequence joins TRBV15 and TRBJ1-5; D possibly corresponds to TRBD1 (5 bases). CDR3 length: 13 amino acids. The germline gives CDR1 LNHNV, CDR2 YYDKDF (reference sequence). With 8 bases removed from V and 5 bases from J, the gap between germline ends came to 13 bases. The CDR3 DNA follows: TGTGCCACCCCTGCAGGGCCCTATCAGCCCCAGCATTTT. Residues: CATPAGPYQPQHF.

The V call is TRBV20-1, the J call TRBJ1-1; 7 bases align to TRBD1. CDR3 length: 16 residues. V shed 3 bases and J 0 bases; nucleotides not matched to a gene: 10. Looked up from germline, CDR1 is DFQATT and CDR2 is SNEGSKA (reference sequence). CDR3 DNA sequence: TGCAGTGCTAGTCCTCCGACAGGGCAGGTGAACACTGAAGCTTTCTTT. It yields the protein CSASPPTGQVNTEAFF.